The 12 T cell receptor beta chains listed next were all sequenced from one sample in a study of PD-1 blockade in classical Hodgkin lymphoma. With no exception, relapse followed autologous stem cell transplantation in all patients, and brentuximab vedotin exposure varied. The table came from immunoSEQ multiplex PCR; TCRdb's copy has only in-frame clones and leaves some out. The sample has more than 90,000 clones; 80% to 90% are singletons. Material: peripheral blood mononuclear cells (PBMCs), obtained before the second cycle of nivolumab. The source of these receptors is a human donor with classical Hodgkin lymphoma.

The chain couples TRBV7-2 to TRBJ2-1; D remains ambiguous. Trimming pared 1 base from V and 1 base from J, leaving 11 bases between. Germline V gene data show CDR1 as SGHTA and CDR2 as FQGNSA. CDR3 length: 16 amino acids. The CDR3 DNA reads TGTGCCAGCAGCTTAGGTCGAGGACGGTCCTACAATGAGCAGTTCTTC. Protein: CASSLGRGRSYNEQFF.

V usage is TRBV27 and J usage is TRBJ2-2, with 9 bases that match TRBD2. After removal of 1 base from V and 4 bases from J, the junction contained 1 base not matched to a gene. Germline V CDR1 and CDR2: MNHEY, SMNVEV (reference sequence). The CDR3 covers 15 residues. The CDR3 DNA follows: TGTGCCAGCAGTTTATTGACTAGCGGCACCGGGGAGCTGTTTTTT. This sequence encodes CASSLLTSGTGELFF.

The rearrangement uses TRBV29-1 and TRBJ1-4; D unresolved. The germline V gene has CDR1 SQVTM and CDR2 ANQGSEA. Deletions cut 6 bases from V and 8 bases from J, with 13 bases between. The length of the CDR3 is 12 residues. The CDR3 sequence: CSVSNSGEKLFF. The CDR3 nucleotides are TGCAGCGTGTCAAACTCCGGGGAAAAACTGTTTTTT.

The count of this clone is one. This chain's CDR3 is CASGQGGGYTF. In DNA, the CDR3 is TGTGCCAGCGGACAGGGAGGAGGCTACACCTTC. The rearrangement links TRBV6-4 to TRBJ1-2; 8 bases are a match to TRBD1. Trimming took 8 bases from V and 8 from J; bases not matched to a gene: 4. The CDR3 extends over 11 amino acids. Germline V lookup: CDR1 MRHNA, CDR2 SNTAGT.

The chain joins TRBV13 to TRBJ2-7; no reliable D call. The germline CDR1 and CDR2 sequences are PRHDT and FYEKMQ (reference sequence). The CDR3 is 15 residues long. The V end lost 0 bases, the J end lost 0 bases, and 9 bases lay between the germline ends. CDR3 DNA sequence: TGTGCCAGCAGCTTAGGCGCGGTGAGCTCCTACGAGCAGTACTTC. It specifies CASSLGAVSSYEQYF. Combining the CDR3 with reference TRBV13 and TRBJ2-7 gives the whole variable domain AAGVIQSPRHLIKEKRETATLKCYPIPRHDTVYWYQQGPGQDPQFLISFYEKMQSDKGSIPDRFSAQQFSDYHSELNMSSLELGDSALYFCASSLGAVSSYEQYFGPGTRLTVT.

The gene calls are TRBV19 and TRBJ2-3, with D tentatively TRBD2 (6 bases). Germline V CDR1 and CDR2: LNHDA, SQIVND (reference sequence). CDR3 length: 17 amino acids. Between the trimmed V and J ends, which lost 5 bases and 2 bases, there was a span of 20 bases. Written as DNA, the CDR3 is TGTGCCAGTAGTCCGTTGGGGGGAAGCTTGGTCACAGATACGCAGTATTTT. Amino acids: CASSPLGGSLVTDTQYF.

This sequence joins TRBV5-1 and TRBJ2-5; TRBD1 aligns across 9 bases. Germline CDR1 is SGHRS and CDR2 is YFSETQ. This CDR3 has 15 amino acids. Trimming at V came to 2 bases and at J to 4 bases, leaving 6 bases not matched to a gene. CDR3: CASSFNTGGGETQYF. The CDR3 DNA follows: TGCGCCAGCAGCTTCAACACAGGGGGCGGAGAGACCCAGTACTTC. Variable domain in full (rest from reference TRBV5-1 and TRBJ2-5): KAGVTQTPRYLIKTRGQQVTLSCSPISGHRSVSWYQQTPGQGLQFLFEYFSETQRNKGNFPGRFSGRQFSNSRSEMNVSTLELGDSALYLCASSFNTGGGETQYFGPGTRLLVL.

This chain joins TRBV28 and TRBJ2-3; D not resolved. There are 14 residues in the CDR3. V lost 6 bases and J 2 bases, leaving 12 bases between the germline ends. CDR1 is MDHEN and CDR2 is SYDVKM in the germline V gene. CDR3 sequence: CASSEPTDTDTQYF. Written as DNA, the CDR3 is TGTGCCAGCAGCGAACCGACCGACACAGATACGCAGTATTTT.

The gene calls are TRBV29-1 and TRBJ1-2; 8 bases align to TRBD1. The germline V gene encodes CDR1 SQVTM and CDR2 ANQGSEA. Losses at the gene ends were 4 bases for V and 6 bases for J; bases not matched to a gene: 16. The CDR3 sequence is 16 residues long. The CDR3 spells CSVGGSGTGGLNGYTF. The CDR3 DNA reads TGCAGCGTTGGGGGCTCCGGGACAGGAGGCTTGAATGGCTACACCTTC. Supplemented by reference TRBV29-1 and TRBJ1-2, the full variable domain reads SAVISQKPSRDICQRGTSLTIQCQVDSQVTMMFWYRQQPGQSLTLIATANQGSEATYESGFVIDKFPISRPNLTFSTLTVSNMSPEDSSIYLCSVGGSGTGGLNGYTFGSGTRLTVV.

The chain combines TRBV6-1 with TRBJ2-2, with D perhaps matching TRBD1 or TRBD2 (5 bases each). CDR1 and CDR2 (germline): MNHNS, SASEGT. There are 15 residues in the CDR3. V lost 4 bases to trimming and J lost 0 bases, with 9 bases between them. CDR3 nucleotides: TGTGCCAGCAGTGGGGGCGGGCCGAACACCGGGGAGCTGTTTTTT. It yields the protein CASSGGGPNTGELFF.

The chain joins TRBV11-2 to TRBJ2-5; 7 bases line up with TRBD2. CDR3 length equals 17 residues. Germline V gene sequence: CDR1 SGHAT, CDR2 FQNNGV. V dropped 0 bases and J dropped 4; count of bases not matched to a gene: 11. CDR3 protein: CASSLDSPGGLGETQYF. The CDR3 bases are TGTGCCAGCAGCTTAGATAGTCCGGGAGGCCTTGGAGAGACCCAGTACTTC.

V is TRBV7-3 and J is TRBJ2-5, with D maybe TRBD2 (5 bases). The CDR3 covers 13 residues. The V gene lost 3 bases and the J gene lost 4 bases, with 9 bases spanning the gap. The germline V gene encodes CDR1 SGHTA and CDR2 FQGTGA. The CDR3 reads CASSFGLGETQYF. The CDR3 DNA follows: TGTGCCAGCAGCTTCGGACTTGGAGAGACCCAGTACTTC.